The clone carrying this T cell receptor (beta chain) has just one count. The target antigen is unknown. This sample was taken from a study of T cell responses to AZD1222 COVID-19 vaccine. Study-level points and caveats: At 160-218 and 743-854, vaccine-associated CD4 TCRs were dominant, and they spanned spike. Repertoires were obtained solely post-peak T cell response. Epitopes outside B.1.351 and B.1.1.7 mutated regions reportedly drew nearly half of spike TCRs. Among those given AZD1222, only six were seropositive at baseline.

The CDR3 loop spans 15 amino acids. V lost 1 base to trimming and J lost 7 bases, with 14 bases between them. CDR1 and CDR2 (germline): LGHNA, YNFKEQ. Sequencing used immunoSEQ multiplex PCR; TCRdb keeps in-frame clones, though not all of them. The repertoire holds around 140,000 clones, with 93% as singletons. This sample comprised peripheral blood, obtained on day 0 of MenACWY control vaccination. The source is an adult in good health. The chain is built from TRBV4-2 and TRBJ2-1, with D possibly being TRBD1 (6 bases). CDR3 bases: TGTGCCAGCAGCCAAGGGAACAGGGCAGAGAATGAGCAGTTCTTC. This translates into CASSQGNRAENEQFF.